This T cell receptor (beta chain) was retrieved from a study of CD8 T cells in Susac syndrome. TEMRA cells were enriched by FACS, and CD4+ and CD8+ T cells were negatively isolated. The CDR3 sequence is 15 residues long. Germline-derived CDR1 and CDR2 are MNHEY and SMNVEV (reference sequence). V lost 4 bases and J lost 5, with 18 bases in between. Random hexamers primed reverse transcription of roughly 0.5 to 1 ug RNA. The method of amplification for TCR beta CDR3 was immunoSEQ multiplex PCR, covering 54 Vbeta and 13 Jbeta. TCRdb called the immunoSEQ multiplex PCR reads again in MiXCR, with one record for every CDR3 protein. The sample contains 70,000 or so distinct CDR3 sequences, about 94% of which appear only once.

The sequence came from a human donor with multiple sclerosis. This chain joins TRBV27 and TRBJ2-7, with no clear D. Sequenced: CD8+ T cells from PBMCs. CDR3 nucleotide sequence: TGTGCCAGCAGTTCCCCGTATTCCGATCAACACGAGCAGTACTTC. Encoded protein: CASSSPYSDQHEQYF.